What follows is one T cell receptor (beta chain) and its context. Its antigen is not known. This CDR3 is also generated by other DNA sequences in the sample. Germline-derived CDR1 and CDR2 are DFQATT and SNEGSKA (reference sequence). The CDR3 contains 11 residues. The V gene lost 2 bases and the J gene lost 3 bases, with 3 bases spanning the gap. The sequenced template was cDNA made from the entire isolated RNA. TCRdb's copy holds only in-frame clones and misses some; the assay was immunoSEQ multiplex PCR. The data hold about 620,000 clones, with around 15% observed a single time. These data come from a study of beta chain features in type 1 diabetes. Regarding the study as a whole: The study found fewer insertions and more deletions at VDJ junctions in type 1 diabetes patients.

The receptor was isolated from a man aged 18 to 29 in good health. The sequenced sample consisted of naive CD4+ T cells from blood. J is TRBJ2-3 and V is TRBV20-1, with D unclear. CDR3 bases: TGCAGTGCTAGACGGACAGATACGCAGTATTTT. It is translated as CSARRTDTQYF.